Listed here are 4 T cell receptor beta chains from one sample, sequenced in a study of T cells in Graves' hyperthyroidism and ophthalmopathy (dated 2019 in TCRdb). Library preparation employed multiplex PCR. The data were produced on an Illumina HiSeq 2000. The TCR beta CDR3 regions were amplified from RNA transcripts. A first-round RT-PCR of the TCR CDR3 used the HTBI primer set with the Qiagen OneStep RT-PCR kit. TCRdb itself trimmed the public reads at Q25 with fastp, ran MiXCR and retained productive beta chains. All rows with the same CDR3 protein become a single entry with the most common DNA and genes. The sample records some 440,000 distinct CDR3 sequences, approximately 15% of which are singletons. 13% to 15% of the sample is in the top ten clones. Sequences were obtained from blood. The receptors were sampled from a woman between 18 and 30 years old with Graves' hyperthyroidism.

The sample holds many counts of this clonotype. CDR3 loop: CSAPTYDLRTDTQYF. DNA for the CDR3: TGCAGTGCTCCTACATATGACTTGCGCACAGATACGCAGTATTTT. This sequence joins TRBV20-1 and TRBJ2-3, with D unresolved. CDR3 length equals 15 residues. In germline, CDR1 is DFQATT, CDR2 SNEGSKA (reference sequence). Trimming removed 5 bases at V and 1 base at J, with 16 bases between.

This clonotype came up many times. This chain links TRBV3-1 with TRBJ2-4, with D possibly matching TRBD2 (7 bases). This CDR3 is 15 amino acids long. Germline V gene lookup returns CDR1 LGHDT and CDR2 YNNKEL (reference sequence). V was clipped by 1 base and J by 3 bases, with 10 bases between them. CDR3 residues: CASSQAGEGKNIQYF. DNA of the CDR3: TGTGCCAGCAGCCAAGCAGGGGAGGGCAAAAACATTCAGTACTTC.

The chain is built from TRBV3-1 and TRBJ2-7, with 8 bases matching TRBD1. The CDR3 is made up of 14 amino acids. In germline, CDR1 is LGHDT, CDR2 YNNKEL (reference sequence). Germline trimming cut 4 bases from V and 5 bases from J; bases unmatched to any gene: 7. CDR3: CASSPRTGSDEQYF. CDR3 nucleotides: TGTGCCAGCAGCCCCCGGACAGGGAGCGACGAGCAGTACTTC.

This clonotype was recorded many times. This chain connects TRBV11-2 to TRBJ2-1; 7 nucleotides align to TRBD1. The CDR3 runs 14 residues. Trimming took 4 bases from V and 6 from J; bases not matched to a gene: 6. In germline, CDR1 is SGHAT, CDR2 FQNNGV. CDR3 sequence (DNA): TGTGCCAGCAGCTCCGGGACAGTAGTCAATGAGCAGTTCTTC. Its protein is CASSSGTVVNEQFF. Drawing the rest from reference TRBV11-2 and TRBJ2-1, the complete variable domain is EAGVAQSPRYKIIEKRQSVAFWCNPISGHATLYWYQQILGQGPKLLIQFQNNGVVDDSQLPKDRFSAERLKGVDSTLKIQPAKLEDSAVYLCASSSGTVVNEQFFGPGTRLTVL.